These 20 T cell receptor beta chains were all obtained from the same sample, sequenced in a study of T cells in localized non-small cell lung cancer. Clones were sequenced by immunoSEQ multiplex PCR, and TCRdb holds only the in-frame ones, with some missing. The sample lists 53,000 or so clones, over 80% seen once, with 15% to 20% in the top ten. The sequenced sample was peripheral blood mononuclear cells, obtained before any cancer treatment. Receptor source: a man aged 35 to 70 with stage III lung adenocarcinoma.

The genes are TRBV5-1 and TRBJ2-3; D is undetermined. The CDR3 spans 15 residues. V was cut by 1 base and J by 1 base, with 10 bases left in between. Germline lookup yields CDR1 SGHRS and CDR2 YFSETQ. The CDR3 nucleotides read TGCGCCAGCAGCTTGTCGGTCGCTGGCACAGATACGCAGTATTTT. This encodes CASSLSVAGTDTQYF.

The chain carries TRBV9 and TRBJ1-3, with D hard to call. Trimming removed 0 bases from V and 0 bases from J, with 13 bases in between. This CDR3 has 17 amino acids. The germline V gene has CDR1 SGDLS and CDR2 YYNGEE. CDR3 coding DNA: TGTGCCAGCAGCGTAGGTACCAGCTCGGGCTCTGGAAACACCATATATTTT. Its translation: CASSVGTSSGSGNTIYF.

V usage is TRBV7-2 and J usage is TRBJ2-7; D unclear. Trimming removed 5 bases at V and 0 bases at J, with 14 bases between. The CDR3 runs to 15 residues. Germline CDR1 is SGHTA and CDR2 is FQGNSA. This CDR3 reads CASSPSLTLSYEQYF. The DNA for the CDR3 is TGTGCCAGCAGCCCGTCCCTGACACTCTCCTACGAGCAGTACTTC.

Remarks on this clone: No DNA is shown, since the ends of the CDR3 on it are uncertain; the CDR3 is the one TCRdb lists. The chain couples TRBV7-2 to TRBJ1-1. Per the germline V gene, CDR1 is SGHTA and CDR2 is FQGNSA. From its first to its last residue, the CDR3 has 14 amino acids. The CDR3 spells CASSFGSGNTEAFF.

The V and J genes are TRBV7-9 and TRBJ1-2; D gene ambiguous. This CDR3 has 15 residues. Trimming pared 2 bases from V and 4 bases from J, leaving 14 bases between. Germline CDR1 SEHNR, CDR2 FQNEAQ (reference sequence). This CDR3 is CASSLHPDKVYGYTF. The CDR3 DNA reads TGTGCCAGCAGCTTACACCCTGACAAGGTCTATGGCTACACCTTC.

The CDR3 region has the DNA TGTGCCAGCAGCCATAAGGACAGAGGGGAGACCCAGTACTTC. This gives the protein CASSHKDRGETQYF. V is TRBV7-9 and J is TRBJ2-5, with a possible D match to TRBD1 (6 bases). Germline-derived CDR1 and CDR2 are SEHNR and FQNEAQ (reference sequence). This CDR3 spans 14 amino acids. Trimming shortened V by 5 bases and J by 5 bases, and 15 bases separated the two germline ends.

CDR3: CASSLDLGNSQETQYF. The CDR3 region has the DNA TGCGCCAGCAGCTTGGATCTGGGCAACTCACAAGAGACCCAGTACTTC. This chain connects TRBV5-1 to TRBJ2-5; D unclear. Germline V CDR1 and CDR2: SGHRS, YFSETQ. Trimming removed 0 bases from V and 2 bases from J, with 14 bases in between. This CDR3 region has 16 residues.

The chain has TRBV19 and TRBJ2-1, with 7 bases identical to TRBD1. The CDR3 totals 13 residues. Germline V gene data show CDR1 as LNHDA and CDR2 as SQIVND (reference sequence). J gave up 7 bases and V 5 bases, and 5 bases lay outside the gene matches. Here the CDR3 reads CASSPDRENEQFF. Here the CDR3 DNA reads TGTGCCAGTAGTCCCGACAGGGAGAATGAGCAGTTCTTC.

This chain's CDR3 is CASSSKRSSGNTIYF. DNA of the CDR3: TGTGCCAGCAGCTCCAAGAGGAGCTCTGGAAACACCATATATTTT. The rearrangement uses TRBV7-2 and TRBJ1-3; the D is unclear. The CDR3 covers 15 residues. The V end was cut by 4 bases, the J end by 0 bases, with 10 bases between. Germline V gene data show CDR1 as SGHTA and CDR2 as FQGNSA.

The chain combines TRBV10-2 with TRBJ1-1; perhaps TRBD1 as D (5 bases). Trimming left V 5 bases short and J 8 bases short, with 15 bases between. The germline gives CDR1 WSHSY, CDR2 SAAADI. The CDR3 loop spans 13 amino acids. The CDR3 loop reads CASSFNPGTEAFF. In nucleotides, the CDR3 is TGCGCCAGCAGTTTTAACCCCGGGACGGAAGCTTTCTTT.

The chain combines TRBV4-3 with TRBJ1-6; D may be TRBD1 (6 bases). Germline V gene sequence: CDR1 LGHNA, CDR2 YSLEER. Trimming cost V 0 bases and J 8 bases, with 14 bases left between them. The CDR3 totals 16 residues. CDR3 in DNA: TGCGCCAGCAGCCAAGATGTACAGGGTGGATATTCACCCCTCCACTTT. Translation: CASSQDVQGGYSPLHF.

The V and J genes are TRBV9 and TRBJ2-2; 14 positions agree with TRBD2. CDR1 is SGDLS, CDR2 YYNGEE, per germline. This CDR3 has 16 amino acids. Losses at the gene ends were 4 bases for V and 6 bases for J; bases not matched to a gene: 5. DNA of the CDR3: TGTGCCAGCAGCTTCGGACTAGCGGGGGGAGCCGGGGAGCTGTTTTTT. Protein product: CASSFGLAGGAGELFF.

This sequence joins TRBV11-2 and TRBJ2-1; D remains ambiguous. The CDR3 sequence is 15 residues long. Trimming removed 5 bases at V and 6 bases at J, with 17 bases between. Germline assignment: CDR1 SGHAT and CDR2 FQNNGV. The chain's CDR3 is CASSPNTLDGNEQFF. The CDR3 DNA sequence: TGTGCCAGCAGCCCAAACACCCTAGACGGCAATGAGCAGTTCTTC.

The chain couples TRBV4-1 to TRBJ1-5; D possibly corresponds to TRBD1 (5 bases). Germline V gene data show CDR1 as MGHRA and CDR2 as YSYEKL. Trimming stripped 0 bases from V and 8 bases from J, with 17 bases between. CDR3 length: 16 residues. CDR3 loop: CASSQDLGGPGKPQHF. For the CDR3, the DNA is TGCGCCAGCAGCCAAGATCTGGGCGGACCAGGGAAGCCCCAGCATTTT.

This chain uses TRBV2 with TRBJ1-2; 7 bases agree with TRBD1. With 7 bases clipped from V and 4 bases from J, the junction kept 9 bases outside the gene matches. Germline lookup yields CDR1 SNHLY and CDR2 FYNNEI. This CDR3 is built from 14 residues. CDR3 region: CASNRQGLSYGYTF. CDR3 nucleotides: TGTGCCAGCAATCGACAGGGCCTTTCCTATGGCTACACCTTC. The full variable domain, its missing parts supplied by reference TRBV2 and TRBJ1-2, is EPEVTQTPSHQVTQMGQEVILRCVPISNHLYFYWYRQILGQKVEFLVSFYNNEISEKSEIFDDQFSVERPDGSNFTLKIRSTKLEDSAMYFCASNRQGLSYGYTFGSGTRLTVV.

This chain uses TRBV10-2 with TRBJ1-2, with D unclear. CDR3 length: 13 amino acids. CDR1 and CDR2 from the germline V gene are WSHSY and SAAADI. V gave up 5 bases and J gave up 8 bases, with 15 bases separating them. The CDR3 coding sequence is TGCGCCAGCAGTCCCGAACTCAGCCAGGGCTACACCTTC. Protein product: CASSPELSQGYTF.

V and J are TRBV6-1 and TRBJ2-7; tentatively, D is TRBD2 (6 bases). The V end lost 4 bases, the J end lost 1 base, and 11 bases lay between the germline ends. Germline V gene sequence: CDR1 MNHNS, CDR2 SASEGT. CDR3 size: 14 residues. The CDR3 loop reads CASSVGTGSYEQYF. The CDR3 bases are TGTGCCAGCAGTGTAGGGACTGGATCCTACGAGCAGTACTTC.

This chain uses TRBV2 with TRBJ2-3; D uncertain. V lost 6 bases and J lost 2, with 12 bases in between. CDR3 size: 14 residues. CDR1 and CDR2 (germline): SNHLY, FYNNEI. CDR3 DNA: TGTGCCAGCAGGCCCGGACCAGACACAGATACGCAGTATTTT. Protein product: CASRPGPDTDTQYF.

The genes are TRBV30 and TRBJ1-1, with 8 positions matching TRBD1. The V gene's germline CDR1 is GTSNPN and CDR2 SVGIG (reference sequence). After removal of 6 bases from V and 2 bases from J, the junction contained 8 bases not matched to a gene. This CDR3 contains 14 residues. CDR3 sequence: CACPGQGINTEAFF. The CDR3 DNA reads TGTGCCTGCCCTGGACAGGGAATCAACACTGAAGCTTTCTTT.

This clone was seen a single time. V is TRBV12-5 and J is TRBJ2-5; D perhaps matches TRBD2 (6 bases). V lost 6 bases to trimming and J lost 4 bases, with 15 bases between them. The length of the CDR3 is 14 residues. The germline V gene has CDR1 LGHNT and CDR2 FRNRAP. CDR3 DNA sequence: TGTGCTAGTGGCGGGGGAACATTTACAGAGACCCAGTACTTC. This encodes CASGGGTFTETQYF.